Presented here are 8 T cell receptor beta chains from one specimen sequenced in a study of T cell repertoires in cytomegalovirus infection. Via MiXCR, TCRdb re-called the reads, giving one row per CDR3 protein. Of 900,000 to 950,000 distinct CDR3 sequences listed, around 30% were seen once; the top ten hold around an eighth. The antigens for these receptors are not known. The material sequenced was cultured CD8+ T cells from PBMCs, taken from culture after CMV antigen stimulation. The receptors come from a human donor in good health (CMV status not recorded). Some clones in this sample may be carry-over from other donors' samples.

This clonotype was counted only a few times. This chain links TRBV12-3 or TRBV12-4 with TRBJ2-2; 10 bases agree with TRBD2. V lost 7 bases, J lost 0 bases, and 11 bases stayed unmatched. The CDR3 is made up of 18 amino acids. CDR3 bases: TGTGCCAGCACCGGGACTAGCGCCCCCCCCGCGAACACCGGGGAGCTGTTTTTT. Translation: CASTGTSAPPANTGELFF.

V and J are TRBV5-4 and TRBJ2-2; no clear D gene. The CDR3 is 15 amino acids. V lost 4 bases and J lost 2, with 12 bases in between. The V gene's germline CDR1 is SGHNT and CDR2 YYREEE (reference sequence). The CDR3 sequence is CASSRESFNTGELFF. CDR3 DNA: TGTGCCAGCAGCCGCGAGAGTTTCAACACCGGGGAGCTGTTTTTT.

Written as DNA, the CDR3 is TGTGCCAGCAGCTTGGTGCCGACTTCGGAGCAGTACTTC. Its protein product is CASSLVPTSEQYF. V is TRBV5-6 and J is TRBJ2-7, with D uncertain. The V gene lost 0 bases and the J gene lost 7 bases, with 11 bases spanning the gap. The germline V gene encodes CDR1 SGHDT and CDR2 YYEEEE. The CDR3 has 13 amino acids.

The V and J genes are TRBV7-2 and TRBJ1-1; possible D gene TRBD1, 5 bases. The CDR3 is 16 amino acids. Trimming took off 0 bases at V and 1 base at J, with 12 bases between the two ends. Germline V gene sequence: CDR1 SGHTA, CDR2 FQGNSA. CDR3 coding DNA: TGTGCCAGCAGCTTAGCTAGCAGGGTATGGAACACTGAAGCTTTCTTT. This translates into CASSLASRVWNTEAFF.

Details on this clonotype: A junction boundary mismatches the germline segment, possibly from a read error. The gene calls are TRBV4-3 and TRBJ1-1; no reliable D call. Germline V gene sequence: CDR1 LGHNA, CDR2 YSLEER. This CDR3 region has 14 residues. This CDR3 reads CASSQLVGNAEAFF. The CDR3 coding sequence is TGCGCCAGCAGCCAGTTGGTGGGGAACGCTGAAGCTTTCTTT.

The chain uses TRBV14 and TRBJ2-1; the D is unclear. The V and J ends lost 2 bases and 9 bases respectively, with 8 bases between them. This CDR3 region has 12 residues. Germline loops: CDR1 SGHDN, CDR2 FVKESK. CDR3 amino acids: CASSQRNGEQFF. Here the CDR3 DNA reads TGTGCCAGCAGCCAACGTAACGGTGAGCAGTTCTTC. The full variable domain, completed using reference TRBV14 and TRBJ2-1, is EAGVTQFPSHSVIEKGQTVTLRCDPISGHDNLYWYRRVMGKEIKFLLHFVKESKQDESGMPNNRFLAERTGGTYSTLKVQPAELEDSGVYFCASSQRNGEQFFGPGTRLTVL.

This clonotype was seen a few times. This sequence joins TRBV11-2 and TRBJ2-5; D may be TRBD2 (7 bases). This CDR3 region has 18 residues. The germline V gene encodes CDR1 SGHAT and CDR2 FQNNGV. Deletions cut 5 bases from V and 4 bases from J, with 26 bases between. CDR3 DNA sequence: TGTGCCAGCAGCCCTGGTGGGGGGGGCGATCTATCCGGAGAGACCCAGTACTTC. Encoded protein: CASSPGGGGDLSGETQYF.

The gene calls are TRBV13 and TRBJ1-1; D uncertain. V was shortened by 2 bases and J by 2 bases, with 9 bases between the two germline ends. The CDR3 is 14 amino acids. Germline CDR1 PRHDT, CDR2 FYEKMQ (reference sequence). CDR3 amino acids: CASSLSAVNTEAFF. The CDR3 region has the DNA TGTGCCAGCAGCTTATCTGCGGTTAACACTGAAGCTTTCTTT.